This passage covers 13 T cell receptor beta chains from one sample sequenced in a study of shared clonotypes between healthy human individuals. Naive CD8 cells lacked CD45RO and underwent positive selection for CCR7, leaving out terminally differentiated effector memory CD45RA+ cells. Assay: immunoSEQ multiplex PCR; the TCRdb copy retains only in-frame clones and omits some. The repertoire holds about 870,000 clones, 80% to 95% seen once, with around 24% in the top ten. Sequencing input: naive CD8+ T cells sorted from blood. All receptors come from a man aged 30-40 years in good health.

The chain employs TRBV28 and TRBJ2-7; possible D gene TRBD1, 5 bases. CDR1 is MDHEN, CDR2 SYDVKM, per germline. The length of the CDR3 is 14 residues. Trimming took 7 bases from V and 2 from J, leaving 15 bases between them. CDR3 region: CASTNHRHPYEQYF. In DNA, the CDR3 is TGTGCCAGCACCAATCACAGGCATCCCTACGAGCAGTACTTC. The full variable domain, its missing parts supplied by reference TRBV28 and TRBJ2-7, is DVKVTQSSRYLVKRTGEKVFLECVQDMDHENMFWYRQDPGLGLRLIYFSYDVKMKEKGDIPEGYSVSREKKERFSLILESASTNQTSMYLCASTNHRHPYEQYFGPGTRLTVT.

In this sample, this clone turned up once. This chain links TRBV5-1 with TRBJ2-7, with 9 bases fitting TRBD1. This CDR3 has 14 residues. The J segment lost 11 bases and the V segment lost 7 bases, leaving 16 bases of the junction unmatched. The germline V gene has CDR1 SGHRS and CDR2 YFSETQ. The CDR3: CASPPPGQGVLEYF. The CDR3 coding sequence is TGCGCCAGCCCCCCCCCGGGACAGGGTGTTTTGGAGTACTTC. The full variable domain, completed using reference TRBV5-1 and TRBJ2-7, is KAGVTQTPRYLIKTRGQQVTLSCSPISGHRSVSWYQQTPGQGLQFLFEYFSETQRNKGNFPGRFSGRQFSNSRSEMNVSTLELGDSALYLCASPPPGQGVLEYFGPGTRLTVT.

The rearrangement joins TRBV5-4 to TRBJ2-7; D assignment may be TRBD1 or TRBD2 (6 bases each). The germline V gene encodes CDR1 SGHNT and CDR2 YYREEE (reference sequence). This CDR3 comprises 15 residues. The V and J ends lost 2 bases and 5 bases respectively, with 17 bases between them. The CDR3 bases are TGTGCCAGCAGCTTCTTGGGGGGCGCAGGGGACGAGCAGTACTTC. Translated: CASSFLGGAGDEQYF.

The chain uses TRBV7-9 and TRBJ2-7; tentatively, D is TRBD2 (6 bases). Germline lookup yields CDR1 SEHNR and CDR2 FQNEAQ (reference sequence). Trimming took 1 base from V and 0 from J, leaving 13 bases between them. The CDR3 consists of 16 residues. CDR3 protein: CASSLVAGRSSYEQYF. CDR3 in DNA: TGTGCCAGCAGCTTAGTGGCAGGGAGGAGCTCCTACGAGCAGTACTTC.

This sequence joins TRBV7-2 and TRBJ2-7; a possible D gene is TRBD1 (6 bases). The CDR3 is made up of 14 amino acids. Looked up from germline, CDR1 is SGHTA and CDR2 is FQGNSA. The V end was cut by 1 base, the J end by 7 bases, with 14 bases between. For the CDR3, the DNA is TGTGCCAGCAGCTTAGGGAACAGGGAATATGAGCAGTACTTC. Protein sequence: CASSLGNREYEQYF. The full variable domain, its missing parts supplied by reference TRBV7-2 and TRBJ2-7, is GAGVSQSPSNKVTEKGKDVELRCDPISGHTALYWYRQSLGQGLEFLIYFQGNSAPDKSGLPSDRFSAERTGGSVSTLTIQRTQQEDSAVYLCASSLGNREYEQYFGPGTRLTVT.

A few counts support this clone. This chain connects TRBV10-3 to TRBJ2-2, with no clear D. Germline values: CDR1 ENHRY, CDR2 SYGVKD. The CDR3 is 12 amino acids. Trimming took 0 bases from V and 10 from J, leaving 6 bases between them. Here the CDR3 reads CAISESAVELFF. The CDR3 nucleotides are TGTGCCATCAGTGAGTCAGCAGTGGAGCTGTTTTTT.

This sequence joins TRBV6-4 and TRBJ2-2; 10 bases align to TRBD2. The trim removed 7 bases at V and 0 bases at J, leaving 8 bases unmatched. This CDR3 region has 17 residues. The germline CDR1 and CDR2 sequences are MRHNA and SNTAGT. CDR3 sequence reads: CASKQLAGPANTGELFF. CDR3 in DNA: TGTGCCAGCAAACAACTAGCGGGGCCGGCGAACACCGGGGAGCTGTTTTTT.

The chain couples TRBV29-1 to TRBJ2-1, with 9 bases fitting TRBD1. Looked up from germline, CDR1 is SQVTM and CDR2 is ANQGSEA. This CDR3 has 14 residues. With 7 bases clipped from V and 0 bases from J, the junction kept 4 bases outside the gene matches. As DNA, the CDR3 is TGCAGCGGAAAACAGGGGGCCTCCTACAATGAGCAGTTCTTC. It encodes CSGKQGASYNEQFF.

The chain is built from TRBV15 and TRBJ2-1; D is perhaps TRBD2 (5 bases). Germline CDR1 LNHNV, CDR2 YYDKDF (reference sequence). V lost 0 bases to trimming and J lost 6 bases, with 18 bases between them. The CDR3 length is 17 residues. The CDR3 loop is CATSRDGRVGAVNEQFF. DNA for the CDR3: TGTGCCACCAGCAGAGATGGGAGAGTGGGAGCGGTCAATGAGCAGTTCTTC.

Regarding this clone: The same CDR3 can be traced to other DNA sequences in this sample. This rearrangement joins TRBV9 to TRBJ2-2, with D possibly being TRBD1 (6 bases). In germline, CDR1 is SGDLS, CDR2 YYNGEE. The CDR3 extends over 12 amino acids. Between the trimmed V and J ends, which lost 7 bases and 7 bases, there was a span of 11 bases. The CDR3 DNA reads TGTGCCAGCCGAGGGGGTGGCGGGGAGCTGTTTTTT. Its translation is CASRGGGGELFF.

Notes on this clone: Possible read error: a much larger clone is one base away. This specimen includes other DNA sequences encoding the same CDR3. This chain joins TRBV7-9 and TRBJ2-1; D not resolved. The CDR3 consists of 15 residues. Germline CDR1 SEHNR, CDR2 FQNEAQ (reference sequence). As DNA, the CDR3 is TGCGCCAGCCTCTCGGAGATAAGCTCCTACAATGAGCAGTTCTTC. Translation gives CASLSEISSYNEQFF.

The rearrangement links TRBV4-3 to TRBJ1-1; perhaps TRBD1 as D (5 bases). The CDR3 is 13 residues long. Germline CDR1 is LGHNA and CDR2 is YSLEER. V lost 1 base and J lost 4, with 7 bases in between. CDR3: CASSQAGTTEAFF. The CDR3 DNA follows: TGCGCCAGCAGCCAAGCAGGGACCACTGAAGCTTTCTTT.

As for this clone: This same CDR3 is encoded by further DNA sequences in the sample. The rearrangement links TRBV27 to TRBJ2-7, with 7 positions matching TRBD1. The V gene end was trimmed by 5 bases and the J gene end by 3 bases; junction bases not matched to a gene: 7. The germline V gene has CDR1 MNHEY and CDR2 SMNVEV (reference sequence). The CDR3 totals 14 residues. DNA for the CDR3: TGTGCCAGCAGTCTGACAGGGTACGGCTACGAGCAGTACTTC. It is translated as CASSLTGYGYEQYF.